The 17 T cell receptor beta chains reported below all come from one sample, sequenced in a study of T cells after yellow fever vaccination. One entry per CDR3 protein, called by TCRdb with MiXCR from the 5' RACE reads. Found here are some 350,000 distinct CDR3 sequences, around 4.1% of them singletons; the top ten hold roughly 26%. Sample: PBMCs, taken 5 days after the yellow fever booster vaccination. These receptor sequences come from a man between 18 and 29 years old who received the YFV17D yellow fever vaccine.

This clonotype appeared a few times. The chain links TRBV6-2 or TRBV6-3 to TRBJ1-6; 11 nucleotides agree with TRBD1. Germline V gives CDR1 MNHEY, CDR2 SVGEGT. The junction had 5 bases not matched to a gene; V was cut back by 2 bases and J by 5 bases. The CDR3 length is 17 residues. The CDR3 protein is CASSYRTGGPDNSPLHF. The CDR3 bases are TGTGCCAGCAGTTACCGGACAGGGGGCCCCGATAATTCACCCCTCCACTTT.

The chain recombines TRBV7-2 with TRBJ1-4; a possible D gene is TRBD1 (6 bases). V lost 5 bases and J lost 0, with 13 bases in between. Germline CDR1 and CDR2: SGHTA and FQGNSA. The CDR3 consists of 16 residues. CDR3 region: CASSARQVATNEKLFF. In DNA, the CDR3 is TGTGCCAGCAGCGCCCGACAGGTCGCAACTAATGAAAAACTGTTTTTT.

This clonotype was observed a handful of times. The chain is built from TRBV6-5 and TRBJ1-2, with D uncertain. The V gene lost 2 bases and the J gene lost 0 bases, with 7 bases spanning the gap. CDR1 and CDR2 (germline): MNHEY, SVGAGI. The CDR3 is 14 amino acids. CDR3 coding DNA: TGTGCCAGCAGTTACGGGCCTCCTAACTATGGCTACACCTTC. Translation gives CASSYGPPNYGYTF.

The rearrangement uses TRBV5-1 and TRBJ1-6; maybe TRBD1 (6 bases). Germline loops: CDR1 SGHRS, CDR2 YFSETQ. The CDR3 totals 16 residues. V was cut by 3 bases and J by 7 bases, with 17 bases left in between. In nucleotides, the CDR3 is TGCGCCAGCAGCTCGGGGTTAGAGAGGGGGAATTCACCCCTCCACTTT. Translation gives CASSSGLERGNSPLHF.

This clonotype was observed many times. V and J are TRBV6-1 and TRBJ2-7; 10 bases line up with TRBD2. This CDR3 contains 15 residues. Per germline, CDR1 MNHNS and CDR2 SASEGT. V shed 4 bases, J shed 2 bases, and the junction held 5 bases outside the gene matches. DNA of the CDR3: TGTGCCAGCAGTGTTCTAGCGGGGGATACCTACGAGCAGTACGTC. It yields the protein CASSVLAGDTYEQYV.

At least ten counts were recorded for this clonotype. The genes are TRBV7-2 and TRBJ2-7; perhaps TRBD2 as D (5 bases). The CDR3 is made up of 13 amino acids. Trimming pared 0 bases from V and 2 bases from J, leaving 5 bases between. Germline V gene data show CDR1 as SGHTA and CDR2 as FQGNSA. The CDR3 DNA follows: TGTGCCAGCAGCTTAGCCGGGACCTACGAGCAGTACGTC. As protein: CASSLAGTYEQYV.

At least ten counts were recorded for this clonotype. The chain combines TRBV7-2 with TRBJ2-5; D is unclear. Germline CDR1 reads SGHTA; CDR2 reads FQGNSA. V was pared by 3 bases and J by 1 base, with 9 bases between. The CDR3 totals 14 residues. CDR3 bases: TGTGCCAGCAGCTTTTCCCGCAGCCAAGAGACCCAGTACTTC. As protein: CASSFSRSQETQYF.

There are many counts of this clonotype. The chain recombines TRBV7-9 with TRBJ2-3, with 10 bases fitting TRBD2. Germline CDR1 SEHNR, CDR2 FQNEAQ (reference sequence). Germline trimming cut 5 bases from V and 2 bases from J; bases unmatched to any gene: 7. The CDR3 spans 16 residues. CDR3 loop: CASSPASGGNTDTQYF. The CDR3 coding sequence is TGTGCCAGCAGCCCAGCTAGCGGGGGCAACACAGATACGCAGTATTTT. The whole variable domain, remainder taken from reference TRBV7-9 and TRBJ2-3, is DTGVSQNPRHKITKRGQNVTFRCDPISEHNRLYWYRQTLGQGPEFLTYFQNEAQLEKSRLLSDRFSAERPKGSFSTLEIQRTEQGDSAMYLCASSPASGGNTDTQYFGPGTRLTVL.

This clonotype turned up a few times. The J gene is TRBJ2-3, the V gene TRBV18, with 8 bases identical to TRBD2. The CDR3 loop spans 16 amino acids. Per the germline V gene, CDR1 is KGHSH and CDR2 is LQKENI. The J segment lost 5 bases and the V segment lost 2 bases, leaving 9 bases of the junction unmatched. This CDR3 is CASSPNGWGLEDTQYF. Written as DNA, the CDR3 is TGTGCCAGCTCACCAAACGGGTGGGGACTAGAAGATACGCAGTATTTT.

This clonotype was seen a handful of times. V is TRBV7-2 and J is TRBJ2-7, with 10 bases identical to TRBD2. From germline, CDR1 is SGHTA and CDR2 FQGNSA. This CDR3 comprises 13 residues. V lost 6 bases to trimming and J lost 8 bases; unmatched junction nucleotides: 7. Written as DNA, the CDR3 is TGTGCCAGCAGATCCCAGCGGGGGGGCCAGCAGTACGTC. Amino acid sequence: CASRSQRGGQQYV.

The chain recombines TRBV20-1 with TRBJ1-5; D remains unclear. This CDR3 region has 15 residues. Trimming cost V 1 base and J 1 base, with 11 bases left between them. The germline V gene encodes CDR1 DFQATT and CDR2 SNEGSKA (reference sequence). The CDR3, as DNA: TGCAGTGCTAGAGGAGGGTCAGGAAGCAATCAGCCCCAGCATTTT. It specifies CSARGGSGSNQPQHF.

The chain employs TRBV12-3 or TRBV12-4 and TRBJ1-5; the D gene is possibly TRBD1 (5 bases). This CDR3 spans 12 amino acids. V lost 3 bases and J 10 bases, leaving 10 bases between the germline ends. In nucleotides, the CDR3 is TGTGCCAGCAGTTTGAGGAGGGGCCCCCAGCATTTT. This translates into CASSLRRGPQHF.

Only a few counts were recorded for this clonotype. The chain employs TRBV15 and TRBJ1-4, with D uncertain. This CDR3 comprises 14 residues. Trimming cost V 1 base and J 4 bases, with 7 bases left between them. Germline CDR1 is LNHNV and CDR2 is YYDKDF (reference sequence). The CDR3 here is CATSRAGNNEKLFF. The DNA of the CDR3 is TGTGCCACCAGCAGAGCAGGAAATAATGAAAAACTGTTTTTT.

This clonotype was seen a handful of times. The rearrangement joins TRBV7-2 to TRBJ2-1; a weak D match, TRBD2 (5 bases). The CDR3 length is 14 residues. Germline CDR1 SGHTA, CDR2 FQGNSA. V was shortened by 2 bases and J by 6 bases, with 11 bases between the two germline ends. CDR3 DNA: TGTGCCAGCAGCTTATCTTTAGCGTCCAATGAGCAGTTCTTC. Residues: CASSLSLASNEQFF.

V usage is TRBV7-2 and J usage is TRBJ2-7; TRBD2 matches at 12 bases. Germline CDR1 reads SGHTA; CDR2 reads FQGNSA. V was pared by 2 bases and J by 0 bases, with 8 bases of the junction left unmatched. The CDR3 is made up of 18 amino acids. The CDR3 sequence: CASSLSPSGGGYSYEQYF. The CDR3 DNA reads as TGTGCCAGCAGCTTAAGCCCTAGCGGGGGGGGATACTCCTACGAGCAGTACTTC.

This clonotype occurred a few times. This chain uses TRBV19 with TRBJ2-3, with 7 positions matching TRBD1. Germline CDR1 and CDR2: LNHDA and SQIVND (reference sequence). This CDR3 is 13 amino acids long. V was pared by 4 bases and J by 4 bases, with 2 bases of the junction left unmatched. CDR3 nucleotides: TGTGCCAGTAGTACAGGGGGTGCAGATACGCAGTATTTT. This translates into CASSTGGADTQYF.

This clonotype has only a few counts. CDR3 amino acids: CASSVTGEEYEQYF. The CDR3 DNA sequence: TGTGCCAGCAGCGTGACAGGGGAAGAGTACGAGCAGTACTTC. The chain joins TRBV14 to TRBJ2-7; TRBD1 matches 8 bases. This CDR3 is built from 14 residues. CDR1 and CDR2 (germline): SGHDN, FVKESK. J lost 4 bases, V lost 5 bases, and 7 bases had no gene match. The full variable domain, with the rest looked up from reference TRBV14 and TRBJ2-7, is EAGVTQFPSHSVIEKGQTVTLRCDPISGHDNLYWYRRVMGKEIKFLLHFVKESKQDESGMPNNRFLAERTGGTYSTLKVQPAELEDSGVYFCASSVTGEEYEQYFGPGTRLTVT.